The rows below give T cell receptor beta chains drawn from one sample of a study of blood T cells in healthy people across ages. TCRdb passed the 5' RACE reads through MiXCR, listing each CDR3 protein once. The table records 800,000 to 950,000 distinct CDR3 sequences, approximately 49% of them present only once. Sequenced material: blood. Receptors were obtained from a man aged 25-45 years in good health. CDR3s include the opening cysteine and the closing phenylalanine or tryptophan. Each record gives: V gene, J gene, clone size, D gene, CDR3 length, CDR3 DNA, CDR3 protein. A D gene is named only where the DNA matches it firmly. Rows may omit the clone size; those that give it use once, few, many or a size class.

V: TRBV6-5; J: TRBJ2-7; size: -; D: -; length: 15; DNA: TGTGCCAGCAGTTACGCCGGGACGTACTCCTACGAGCAGTACTTC; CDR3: CASSYAGTYSYEQYF
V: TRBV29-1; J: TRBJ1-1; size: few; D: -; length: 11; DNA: TGCAGCGGGGCCGTGAACACTGAAGCTTTCTTT; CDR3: CSGAVNTEAFF
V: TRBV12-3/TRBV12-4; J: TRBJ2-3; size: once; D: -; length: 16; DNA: TGTGCCAGCAGCCCTACTGGGACTCGCCGCACAGATACGCAGTATTTT; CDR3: CASSPTGTRRTDTQYF
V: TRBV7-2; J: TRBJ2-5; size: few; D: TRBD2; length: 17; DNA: TGTGCCAGCAGCTTAGCGTGGGGGTTTCGGGAGGGGGAGACCCAGTACTTC; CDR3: CASSLAWGFREGETQYF
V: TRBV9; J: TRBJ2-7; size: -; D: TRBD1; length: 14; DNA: TGTGCCAGCAGCGTCGGACAGGCTCCCTACGAGCAGTACTTC; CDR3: CASSVGQAPYEQYF
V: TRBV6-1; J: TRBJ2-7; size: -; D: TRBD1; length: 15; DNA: TGTGCCAGCAGTGGAAGCTCAGGGGGTCTCTCCGAGCAGTACTTC; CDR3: CASSGSSGGLSEQYF
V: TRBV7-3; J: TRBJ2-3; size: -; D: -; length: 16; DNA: TGTGCCAGCAGCTTAACGCCCCGAGAAGTGCAAGATACGCAGTATTTT; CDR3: CASSLTPREVQDTQYF
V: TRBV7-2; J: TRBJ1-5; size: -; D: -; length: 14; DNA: TGTGCCAGCAGCGCGCAGGGGATAAGGCAGCCCCAGCATTTT; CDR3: CASSAQGIRQPQHF
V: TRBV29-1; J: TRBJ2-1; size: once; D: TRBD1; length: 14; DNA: TGCAGCGTTGGGGGGGACAGGTCCTACAATGAGCAGTTCTTC; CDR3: CSVGGDRSYNEQFF
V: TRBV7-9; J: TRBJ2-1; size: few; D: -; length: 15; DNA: TGTGCCAGCAGCTTCAGTACTTACTCCTACAATGAGCAGTTCTTC; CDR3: CASSFSTYSYNEQFF
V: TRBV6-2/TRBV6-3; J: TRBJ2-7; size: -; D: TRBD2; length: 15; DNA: TGTGCCAGCACGGCCGGGGGGACGGGCTCCTACGAGCAGTACTTC; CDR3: CASTAGGTGSYEQYF
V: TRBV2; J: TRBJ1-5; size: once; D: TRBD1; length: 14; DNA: TGTGCCAGCAAGAGGGACAGGGCGGATCAGCCCCAGCATTTT; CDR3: CASKRDRADQPQHF
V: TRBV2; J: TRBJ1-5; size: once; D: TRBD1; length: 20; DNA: TGTGCCAGCAGTGAGCCCTTTCCGGGACAGGGGGCGCGAGGCAATCAGCCCCAGCATTTT; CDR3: CASSEPFPGQGARGNQPQHF
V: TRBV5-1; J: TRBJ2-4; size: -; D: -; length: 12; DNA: TGCGCCAGCAGGACCGGGGCCAAGGAGCAGTACTTC; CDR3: CASRTGAKEQYF
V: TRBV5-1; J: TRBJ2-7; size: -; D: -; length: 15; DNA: TGCGCCAGCAGCTTGGATCTATTTACATCCTACGAGCAGTACTTC; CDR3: CASSLDLFTSYEQYF
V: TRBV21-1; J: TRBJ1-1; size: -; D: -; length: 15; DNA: TGTGCCAGCAGCAAACGGGCGGGGAGGGACACTGAAGCTTTCTTT; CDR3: CASSKRAGRDTEAFF
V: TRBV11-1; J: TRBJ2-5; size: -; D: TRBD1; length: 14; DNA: TGTGCCAGCAGACCTACAGGGGGTATAGAGACCCAGTACTTC; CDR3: CASRPTGGIETQYF
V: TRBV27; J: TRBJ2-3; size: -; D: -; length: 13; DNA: TGTGCCAGCAGTTTACTAGCAACAGATACGCAGTATTTT; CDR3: CASSLLATDTQYF
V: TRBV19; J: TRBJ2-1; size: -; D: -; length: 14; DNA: TGTGCCAGTAGTCCAGGGGGGGGTGTCAATGAGCAGTTCTTC; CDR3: CASSPGGGVNEQFF
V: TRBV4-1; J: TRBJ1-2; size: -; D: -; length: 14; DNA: TGCGCCAGCAGCCCGGGGACGGAAATTAATGGCTACACCTTC; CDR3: CASSPGTEINGYTF
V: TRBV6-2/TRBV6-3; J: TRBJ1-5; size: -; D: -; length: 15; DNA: TGTGCCAGCAGCGTCGGGACGGACCGCAATCAGCCCCAGCATTTT; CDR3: CASSVGTDRNQPQHF
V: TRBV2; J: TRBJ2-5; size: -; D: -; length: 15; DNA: TGTGCCAGCAGTTCCACCCGGCTAGCTCAGGAGACCCAGTACTTC; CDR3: CASSSTRLAQETQYF
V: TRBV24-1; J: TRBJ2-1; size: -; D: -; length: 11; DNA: TGTGCCACCAGTGACCGGACCGAGCAGTTCTTC; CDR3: CATSDRTEQFF
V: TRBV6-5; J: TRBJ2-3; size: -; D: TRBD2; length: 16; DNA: TGTGCCAGCAGTTCGCCACTAGCGGGGGGGTGGGATACGCAGTATTTT; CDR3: CASSSPLAGGWDTQYF
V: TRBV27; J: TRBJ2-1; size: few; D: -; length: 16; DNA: TGTGCCAGCATTCCCCCGGGACCTAGCTCCTACAATGAGCAGTTCTTC; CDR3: CASIPPGPSSYNEQFF
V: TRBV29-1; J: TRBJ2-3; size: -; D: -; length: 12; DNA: TGCAGCGCAGATCTGAGCACAGATACGCAGTATTTT; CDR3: CSADLSTDTQYF
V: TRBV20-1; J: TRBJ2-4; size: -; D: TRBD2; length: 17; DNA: TGCAGTGCTAGAGATCCGGTGCGGGGGGGTACCAAAAACATTCAGTACTTC; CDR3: CSARDPVRGGTKNIQYF
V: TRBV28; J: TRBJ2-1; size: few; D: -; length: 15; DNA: TGTGCCAGCAGTAGTGGGGGTCGCTCCTACAATGAGCAGTTCTTC; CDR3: CASSSGGRSYNEQFF
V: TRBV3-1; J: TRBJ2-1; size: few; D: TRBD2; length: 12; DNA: TGTGCCACCTACGGGGGGAACAATGAGCAGTTCTTC; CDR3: CATYGGNNEQFF
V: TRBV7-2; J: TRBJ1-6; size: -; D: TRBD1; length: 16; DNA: TGTGCCAGCAGCTTCCGGGCCGGGACAGGGAATTCGCCCCTCCACTTT; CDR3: CASSFRAGTGNSPLHF
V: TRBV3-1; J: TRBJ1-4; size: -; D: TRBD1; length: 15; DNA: TGTGCCAGCAGCCTAAGGGGGACAGGGGAAGAAAAACTGTTTTTT; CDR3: CASSLRGTGEEKLFF
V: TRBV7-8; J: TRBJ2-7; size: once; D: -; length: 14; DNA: TGTGCCAGCAGCCTCCGGGACACCCTATACGAGCAGTACTTC; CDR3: CASSLRDTLYEQYF
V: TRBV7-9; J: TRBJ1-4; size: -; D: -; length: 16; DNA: TGTGCCAGCAGCGCCCATTTGGCAGCAACTAATGAAAAACTGTTTTTT; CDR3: CASSAHLAATNEKLFF
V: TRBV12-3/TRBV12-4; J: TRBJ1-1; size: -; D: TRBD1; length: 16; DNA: TGTGCCAGCAGTTCTCAGGGGGCCGCAATGAACACTGAAGCTTTCTTT; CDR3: CASSSQGAAMNTEAFF
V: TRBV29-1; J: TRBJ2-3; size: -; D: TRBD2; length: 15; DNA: TGCAGCGTTGCCCCCTCGGCGGGGGGCGCAGATACGCAGTATTTT; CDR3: CSVAPSAGGADTQYF
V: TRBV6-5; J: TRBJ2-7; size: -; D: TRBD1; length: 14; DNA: TGTGCCAGCAGTTCCACAGGGGGCATCTACGAGCAGTACTTC; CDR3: CASSSTGGIYEQYF
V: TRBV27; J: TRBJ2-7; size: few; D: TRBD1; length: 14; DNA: TGTGCCAGCAGTTACGGACAGGCATCCTACGAGCAGTACTTC; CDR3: CASSYGQASYEQYF
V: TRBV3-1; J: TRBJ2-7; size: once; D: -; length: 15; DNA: TGTGCCAGCAGTCGACAAAGCACTGGCGGCTACGAGCAGTACTTC; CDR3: CASSRQSTGGYEQYF
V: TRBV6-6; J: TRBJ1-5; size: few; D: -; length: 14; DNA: TGTGCCACCGAAGCGGGCCAGGGCAATCAGCCCCAGCATTTT; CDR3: CATEAGQGNQPQHF
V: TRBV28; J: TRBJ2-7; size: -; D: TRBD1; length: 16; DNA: TGTGCCAGCAGTGCCCCACCGGGACAGGGGAACTACGAGCAGTACTTC; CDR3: CASSAPPGQGNYEQYF
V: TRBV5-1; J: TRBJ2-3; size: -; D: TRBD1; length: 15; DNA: TGCGCCAGCAGCCCCTACAGGGGATCAGGGGATACGCAGTATTTT; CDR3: CASSPYRGSGDTQYF
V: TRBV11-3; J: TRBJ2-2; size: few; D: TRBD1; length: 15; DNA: TGTGCCAGCAGCCCCAGGGACAGTAAAACCGGGGAGCTGTTTTTT; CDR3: CASSPRDSKTGELFF
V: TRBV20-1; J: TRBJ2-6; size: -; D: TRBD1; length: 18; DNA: TGCAGTGCTAGAGGGGGGACAGTCCTAACCACTGGGGCCAACGTCCTGACTTTC; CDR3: CSARGGTVLTTGANVLTF
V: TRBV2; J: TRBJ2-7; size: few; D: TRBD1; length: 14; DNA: TGTGCCAGCAGTCAAAGGGACAGCCCCTACGAGCAGTACTTC; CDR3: CASSQRDSPYEQYF
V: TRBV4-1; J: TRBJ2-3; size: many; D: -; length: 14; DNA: TGCGCCAGCAGCCAAGTCGCCCCCCTGGATACGCAGTATTTT; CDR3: CASSQVAPLDTQYF
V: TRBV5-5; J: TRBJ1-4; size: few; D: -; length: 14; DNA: TGTGCCAGCAGCTCGGCCGGGAGTAATGAAAAACTGTTTTTT; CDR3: CASSSAGSNEKLFF